This TCR beta chain emerged from a study of blood T cell repertoires in COVID-19. Whole-study context: The analysed material was cDNA or gDNA that came from T cells, B-cell-depleted T cells, or PBMCs.

Germline CDR1 reads LGHDT; CDR2 reads YNNKEL (reference sequence). This CDR3 region has 15 residues. Trimming took 1 base from V and 3 from J; bases not matched to a gene: 4. Authors' processing steps: Quantification of nucleated cells was approximated via reference gene primer amplification. Libraries were prepared by immunoSEQ multiplex PCR; TCRdb keeps only in-frame clonotypes and omits some of them. D and trimming were read from the DNA, whereas the V and J calls and clone size are those reported in that table. This sample carries 55,000 to 75,000 clones, around nine tenths of them seen once, and the ten largest clones take approximately 7%.

This clonotype originated in a human donor with active COVID-19. The donor label of this sample is uncertain. This chain joins TRBV3-1 (or the pseudogene TRBV3-2) and TRBJ2-7; TRBD1 matches at 9 bases. The sequencing sample was made of peripheral blood. DNA for the CDR3: TGTGCCAGCAGCCAAGCTACAGGGGGCTTCTACGAGCAGTACTTC. Translated: CASSQATGGFYEQYF.